This TCR beta chain comes out of a study of blood T cell repertoires in COVID-19. At the level of the study: Acute and convalescent COVID-19 specimens originated in the United States, Italy and Spain.

Profiling relied on immunoSEQ multiplex PCR, and the TCRdb table lists in-frame clones only, not all of them. The table includes approximately 270,000 clones, approximately 90% detected once. Germline V gene sequence: CDR1 MDHEN, CDR2 SYDVKM. This CDR3 has 11 residues. Trimming pared 6 bases from V and 11 bases from J, leaving 13 bases between. This clone occurred a few times. The sample comprised peripheral blood. The rearrangement links TRBV28 to TRBJ1-1; maybe TRBD1 (5 bases). The receptor's source is a man aged 30 to 45 with acute or convalescent COVID-19. The CDR3 DNA reads TGTGCCAGCAGCCCCGGGGGGGAGGCTTTCTTT. Translating gives CASSPGGEAFF.